This T cell receptor (beta chain) was obtained from a study of regulatory T cells in long-lasting Graves disease (dated by TCRdb to the early 2020s). Concerning the study at large: Patients with newly diagnosed Graves' disease had been on antithyroid drugs for under 3 months. The study took place in China and was registered as a clinical trial. Patients with persistent Graves' disease were compared with patients with newly diagnosed Graves' disease using TCR sequencing and RNA sequencing of peripheral blood. A total of roughly 33 samples were covered by TCR sequencing, comprising some 13 persistent and some 20 newly diagnosed Graves' disease patients. Overall results and qualifications from the work: Sequencing and analysis were restricted to the TCR beta chain. Because the primary lesion, thyroid tissue, could not be accessed, the study looked at peripheral blood alone. Compared with newly diagnosed patients, patients with persistent Graves' disease had lower TCR Shannon entropy and fewer highly expanded clones, which suggests clonal expansion. The authors noted that the small sample size was a limitation that may lower accuracy. Persistent disease showed preferential use of TRBV28, TRBJ1-2 and TRBJ2-5, whereas newly diagnosed disease favored TRBV20-1 and TRBJ2-1. A larger number of public clonotypes was shared among persistent patients (around 2,700) than among newly diagnosed patients (approximately 930).

Library preparation used multiplex PCR. The sequencer listed for this sample is Illumina HiSeq 4000. TCR beta libraries were built with iRepertoire HTBI primers and Arm-PCR amplification of CDR3 regions. Before sequencing, the PCR products went through gel purification. As for the original processing: A total of 62 TRBV and more than twelve TRBJ segments were identified across samples and were used for gene usage analysis of CDR3 amino acid clonotypes. COPE and FqMerger were used to merge the filtered high-quality paired reads into contigs. BLAST was used to align contigs to IMGT TRBV, TRBD and TRBJ reference genes, with CDR3 defined following IMGT. Any clonotype with a frequency above 0.1% was classified as a highly expanded clone. Shannon entropy served as the measure of repertoire diversity, while the Gini coefficient captured V-J evenness. A clonotype found in more than one individual was treated as public. The raw public data were reprocessed by TCRdb itself: fastp quality trimming at Q25, MiXCR clonotype calling, in-frame beta chains only. Every entry covers one CDR3 protein and lists the most common genes and DNA from its rows. The V and J calls shown here were made by TCRdb, not taken from the authors' results. The sample table shows about 460,000 distinct CDR3 sequences, and less than 15% are seen once. Together, the top ten hold approximately 17% of the sample.

Unmatched junction bases come to 14, with V trimmed by 2 bases and J by 8 bases. The CDR3 contains 16 residues, cysteine and phenylalanine counted. Only the CDR3 portion is preserved as DNA: 48 bases, with reading frame beginning at the first base. The CDR1 and CDR2 encoded by the germline V gene are MNHNS and SASEGT. This clonotype came up many times. The antigen it recognizes is unknown. The sample holds no much larger clone one base away, and base qualities are not on file. The time point label of this sample denotes: newly diagnosed GD, antithyroid drugs for less than 3 months. RNA was extracted from PBMCs in TRIzol for both TCR sequencing and RNA sequencing. The diagnosis of Graves' disease was made according to American Thyroid Association guidelines. Patients for the study were recruited at an endocrinology department in Xi'an, China. Each patient gave roughly 8.4 milliliters of peripheral blood, collected in an EDTA anticoagulant tube. Ficoll Paque Plus density gradient separation was used to isolate PBMCs, and no additional T cell sorting was done. RNA quality was checked with an Agilent 2100 Bioanalyzer and agarose gel, and concentration with a NanoDrop 2000.

These data also featured in a second study, about T cells in Graves' hyperthyroidism and ophthalmopathy. From that second study: Graves' hyperthyroidism was defined as stable when no progression to ophthalmopathy occurred over 18 months of follow-up. Hyperthyroidism patients were newly diagnosed, had a disease duration of under 2 months, and were aged 18 to 65 years. The study excluded patients with uncontrolled infections, other autoimmune diseases, pregnancy or lactation. Clinical symptoms, serum thyroxine and TRAb, thyroid ultrasound, and orbital computed tomography formed the basis for the diagnoses. The TCR CDR3 was subjected to a first round of RT-PCR using the HTBI primer set and the Qiagen OneStep RT-PCR kit. Blood samples also contained most of the expanded thyroid clonotypes (frequency above 0.001), which suggests that blood repertoires may reflect thyroid immune responses. In cross-validation, a model built on a 13 V-J signature told ophthalmopathy apart from stable hyperthyroidism with approximately 90% sensitivity and 81% to 82% specificity, and in testing the same model reached 80%/75%. During validation, the model predicted progression to ophthalmopathy a median of about 5.9 months ahead of onset, with 70.59% sensitivity and roughly 75% specificity. A discovery cohort of approximately 97 patients, roughly 45 with Graves' ophthalmopathy and approximately 55 with stable Graves' hyperthyroidism, was used to find distinguishing TCR V-J signatures. Prospective prediction of ophthalmopathy was tested in an independent validation cohort of approximately 19 hyperthyroidism patients and some 17 patients who later progressed to ophthalmopathy. For training and testing, the 95 to 100 patients in the discovery cohort were randomly divided in a 7:3 ratio. In addition, the study compared T-cell repertoires in thyroid tissue and in blood from roughly six Graves' hyperthyroidism patients. Once sampling was done, hyperthyroidism patients were given methimazole at a starting dose of 30 mg daily, whereas ophthalmopathy patients were given high-dose intravenous methylprednisolone. Libraries were constructed in a second round of multiplex PCR, after which size selection and purification were carried out. Paired-end sequencing of the libraries was performed with 100 bp reads on an Illumina HiSeq2000. SOAPnuke was used to process the raw data, with reads discarded if the reads contained adapters or uncalled bases, had a mean Phred below 15, or lacked an exact constant-primer or identifier match. High-quality paired reads were merged with COPE v1.2.5, and unique nucleotide sequences were defined as clonotypes. MiTCR v1.1 was used to align clonotypes to the IMGT TRBV, TRBD and TRBJ reference segments. The analysis included only V-J combinations with a frequency above 0.0001, which together covered about 99% of the repertoires. A TCS score was defined as the ratio of F50 (clonal expansion) to E x V (chaos), with BLOSUM62-based TCRdist applied between CDR3 peptides within each V-J. Welch's t-statistics and random forest reduced approximately 520 V-J features to 13, which were used in a naive Bayes classifier (R e1071). Sample size was not statistically predetermined, and blinding of investigators to group allocation was not performed. According to the paper, TCR Vbeta CDR3 sequencing was carried out on about 140 peripheral blood samples, which came from around 43 ophthalmopathy, approximately 78 hyperthyroidism and roughly 17 progressor patients.

Material: peripheral blood mononuclear cells (PBMCs), obtained at new diagnosis, from a patient treated with antithyroid drugs. The clonotype originates from a woman aged 50 to 60 with Graves disease. Donor details come from another sample of the same person, matched by shared clones. In this chain, TRBV6-1 is recombined with TRBJ1-1; TRBD1 agrees with 7 junctional bases. The DNA reads as follows: TGTGCCAGCAGTGAAATGGCAGGGGGATCTAGCGGGGAAGCTTTCTTT. The encoded protein is CASSEMAGGSSGEAFF.